The next 9 T cell receptor beta chains were all read from a single sample in a study of T cells in Graves' hyperthyroidism and ophthalmopathy. Amplification yielded TCR beta CDR3 regions, with RNA transcripts as the source. The TCR CDR3 first-round RT-PCR relied on the HTBI primer set. One entry per CDR3 protein results from TCRdb running MiXCR on the multiplex PCR reads. The sample lists about 340,000 distinct CDR3 sequences; 21% were seen once. Sequencing was done on a sample of blood. The receptor source for this set is a woman aged 50 to 60 with Graves' hyperthyroidism.

This clonotype was counted at least ten times. The chain couples TRBV20-1 to TRBJ1-4; tentative D call: TRBD1 (5 bases). This CDR3 has 13 amino acids. With 1 base removed from V and 7 bases from J, the gap between germline ends came to 10 bases. CDR1 and CDR2 (germline): DFQATT, SNEGSKA (reference sequence). The CDR3 DNA reads TGCAGTGCTAGAGGTGACAGTAGTGAAAAACTGTTTTTT. Its translation: CSARGDSSEKLFF.

The sample holds one count of this clonotype. V is TRBV12-3 or TRBV12-4 and J is TRBJ1-1; weak D call: TRBD1 (5 bases). This CDR3 has 14 residues. V was pared by 3 bases and J by 7 bases, with 15 bases between. The CDR3 coding sequence is TGTGCCAGCAGTTTTCGTCGCCTGGGGGGTGAAGCTTTCTTT. The encoded protein is CASSFRRLGGEAFF.

The gene calls are TRBV30 and TRBJ2-7; 9 bases fit TRBD1. Germline V gene data show CDR1 as GTSNPN and CDR2 as SVGIG (reference sequence). V shed 0 bases, J shed 7 bases, and the junction held 1 base outside the gene matches. The CDR3 extends over 12 amino acids. The CDR3 coding sequence is TGTGCCTGGAGTGTAGGACAGGGGGAGCAGTACTTC. Translating it yields CAWSVGQGEQYF.

There are a few counts of this clonotype. Written as DNA, the CDR3 is TGTGCCAGCGGGTCGAATCAGCCCCAGCATTTT. Its translation is CASGSNQPQHF. The genes are TRBV6-1 and TRBJ1-5; D is unclear. V lost 8 bases and J lost 4, with 6 bases in between. From germline, CDR1 is MNHNS and CDR2 SASEGT. The CDR3 runs 11 residues.

This clonotype appeared many times. The chain has TRBV11-2 and TRBJ2-3; D possibly matches TRBD1 or TRBD2 (6 bases each). CDR1 and CDR2 from the germline V gene are SGHAT and FQNNGV. This CDR3 region has 15 residues. Trimming stripped 2 bases from V and 3 bases from J, with 12 bases between. The CDR3 DNA is TGTGCCAGCAGCTTAAGGGGGGCATTAACAGATACGCAGTATTTT. This encodes CASSLRGALTDTQYF. The variable domain in full, with the rest retrieved from reference TRBV11-2 and TRBJ2-3, is EAGVAQSPRYKIIEKRQSVAFWCNPISGHATLYWYQQILGQGPKLLIQFQNNGVVDDSQLPKDRFSAERLKGVDSTLKIQPAKLEDSAVYLCASSLRGALTDTQYFGPGTRLTVL.

Ten or more counts support this clonotype. V gene TRBV12-3 or TRBV12-4 combines with J gene TRBJ1-6; TRBD1 matches at 11 bases. Trimming removed 6 bases from V and 5 bases from J; junction bases left unmatched: 3. The CDR3 length is 15 residues. The DNA for the CDR3 is TGTGCCAGCAGCCGGACAGGGGGCCATAATTCACCCCTCCACTTT. Translating gives CASSRTGGHNSPLHF.

At least ten counts were recorded for this clonotype. DNA for the CDR3: TGCGCCAGCAGCTCCGTTATGAACACTGAAGCTTTCTTT. Translated: CASSSVMNTEAFF. V usage is TRBV5-1 and J usage is TRBJ1-1, with unresolved D. Deletions cut 3 bases from V and 0 bases from J, with 6 bases between. The V gene's germline CDR1 is SGHRS and CDR2 YFSETQ. This CDR3 is 13 amino acids long.

This clonotype was recorded a few times. The chain carries TRBV27 and TRBJ2-1; 10 bases fit TRBD2. The trim removed 7 bases at V and 7 bases at J, leaving 10 bases unmatched. The CDR3 is 15 amino acids. Germline V gene sequence: CDR1 MNHEY, CDR2 SMNVEV (reference sequence). In nucleotides, the CDR3 is TGTGCCAGCACCCGGGCTAGCGGGAGCCGTAATGAGCAGTTCTTC. It yields the protein CASTRASGSRNEQFF.

This clonotype occurred many times. The chain is built from TRBV29-1 and TRBJ2-7; no firm D call. V shed 3 bases and J shed 3 bases, with 9 bases lying between them. The CDR3 extends over 12 amino acids. Germline-derived CDR1 and CDR2 are SQVTM and ANQGSEA. The CDR3 DNA sequence: TGCAGCGTTGAGATGAACGACTACGAGCAGTACTTC. Protein sequence: CSVEMNDYEQYF.